The 28 T cell receptor beta chains below were found in one sample sequenced in a study of cytomegalovirus exposure and HLA in healthy donors. The PCR used 60 Vbeta and 13 Jbeta primers. The method was immunoSEQ multiplex PCR; TCRdb's version includes in-frame clones alone and lacks a portion of them. The table gives approximately 110,000 clones; the top ten clones make up about 0.58% of it. Sequencing was carried out using PBMCs. The receptors originated from a man in his forties or fifties in good health and CMV-seronegative.

CDR3 DNA: TGTGCCAGCAGTACCCCGGGTTATAGCAATCAGCCCCAGCATTTT. This codes for CASSTPGYSNQPQHF. The chain links TRBV6-1 to TRBJ1-5; no clear D gene. CDR1 and CDR2 (germline): MNHNS, SASEGT. Trimming pared 5 bases from V and 0 bases from J, leaving 11 bases between. The CDR3 is 15 residues long.

This CDR3 reads CASSFDTAPPGELFF. For the CDR3, the DNA is TGCGCCAGCAGCTTCGACACGGCTCCGCCCGGGGAGCTGTTTTTT. The chain joins TRBV4-3 to TRBJ2-2; D is unresolved. The CDR3 runs 15 residues. Trimming cost V 5 bases and J 6 bases, with 16 bases left between them. CDR1 is LGHNA and CDR2 is YSLEER in the germline V gene.

The J gene is TRBJ1-5, the V gene TRBV10-2, with 9 bases lining up with TRBD1. CDR1 and CDR2 (germline): WSHSY, SAAADI. V trimming: 3 bases; J trimming: 3 bases; junction bases outside the gene matches: 9. CDR3 length equals 17 residues. As DNA, the CDR3 is TGCGCCAGCAGTGATGTGGGGACAGGGATAAACAATCAGCCCCAGCATTTT. This codes for CASSDVGTGINNQPQHF.

The chain joins TRBV11-2 to TRBJ2-5; D perhaps matches TRBD1 (5 bases). Germline V gives CDR1 SGHAT, CDR2 FQNNGV. The CDR3 totals 14 residues. Trimming removed 2 bases at V and 2 bases at J, with 9 bases between. The CDR3 region is CASSLSGWQETQYF. CDR3 coding DNA: TGTGCCAGCAGCTTATCAGGGTGGCAAGAGACCCAGTACTTC.

J is TRBJ2-3 and V is TRBV4-3; D gene uncertain. The V and J ends lost 1 base and 5 bases respectively, with 16 bases between them. This CDR3 spans 16 amino acids. CDR1 and CDR2 from the germline V gene are LGHNA and YSLEER. The CDR3: CASSQVEVNPGDTQYF. The CDR3 coding sequence is TGCGCCAGCAGCCAAGTAGAAGTCAACCCGGGAGATACGCAGTATTTT.

The gene calls are TRBV30 and TRBJ1-1; TRBD1 matches 8 bases. Per the germline V gene, CDR1 is GTSNPN and CDR2 is SVGIG (reference sequence). Trimming at V came to 8 bases and at J to 6 bases, leaving 17 bases not matched to a gene. This CDR3 comprises 15 residues. The CDR3 DNA is TGTGCCGGGCGGCCGGGGACAGGTCCCGGGGCTGAAGCTTTCTTT. It yields the protein CAGRPGTGPGAEAFF.

V and J are TRBV4-3 and TRBJ2-2; tentative D call: TRBD2 (5 bases). Looked up from germline, CDR1 is LGHNA and CDR2 is YSLEER. Trimming cost V 4 bases and J 5 bases, with 14 bases left between them. This CDR3 contains 15 residues. CDR3 amino acids: CASSRTGSRTGELFF. The CDR3 region has the DNA TGCGCCAGCAGCCGCACGGGGAGCAGGACCGGGGAGCTGTTTTTT.

The chain couples TRBV4-3 to TRBJ1-2; D gene ambiguous. The CDR3 runs 17 residues. V dropped 4 bases and J dropped 5 bases, with 23 bases sitting between them. Germline CDR1 is LGHNA and CDR2 is YSLEER. The CDR3 DNA sequence: TGCGCCAGCAGCCGGGCTGTTCGCGGGAAGCCACCTTATGGCTACACCTTC. Translated, it gives CASSRAVRGKPPYGYTF.

V gene TRBV5-6 combines with J gene TRBJ1-5, with D possibly being TRBD1 (6 bases). The CDR3 runs 13 residues. Deletions cut 2 bases from V and 5 bases from J, with 8 bases between. From germline, CDR1 is SGHDT and CDR2 YYEEEE. This chain's CDR3 is CASSFYRDQPQHF. The CDR3 region has the DNA TGTGCCAGCAGCTTCTACAGGGATCAGCCCCAGCATTTT.

The V and J genes are TRBV4-3 and TRBJ2-1, with D maybe TRBD1 (6 bases). Germline CDR1 and CDR2: LGHNA and YSLEER. Trimming took 0 bases from V and 2 from J, leaving 11 bases between them. This CDR3 is 16 amino acids long. CDR3 DNA: TGCGCCAGCAGCCAAGATTGGGGGCTACCCTACAATGAGCAGTTCTTC. It encodes CASSQDWGLPYNEQFF.

In nucleotides, the CDR3 is TGTGCCAGCACCCGCGGGACAGGGACAGATACGCAGTATTTT. It encodes CASTRGTGTDTQYF. The rearrangement links TRBV13 to TRBJ2-3, with 9 bases that match TRBD1. CDR3 length: 14 residues. Germline values: CDR1 PRHDT, CDR2 FYEKMQ (reference sequence). The J segment lost 3 bases and the V segment lost 7 bases, leaving 5 bases of the junction unmatched.

V gene TRBV29-1 combines with J gene TRBJ1-2; the D is unclear. Between the trimmed V and J ends, which lost 6 bases and 4 bases, there was a span of 12 bases. This CDR3 has 12 residues. Per the germline V gene, CDR1 is SQVTM and CDR2 is ANQGSEA. The CDR3 nucleotides are TGCAGCGTCGGAGGCGGAGCCTATGGCTACACCTTC. Translated: CSVGGGAYGYTF. Using reference TRBV29-1 and TRBJ1-2 for the parts outside the CDR3, the full variable domain is SAVISQKPSRDICQRGTSLTIQCQVDSQVTMMFWYRQQPGQSLTLIATANQGSEATYESGFVIDKFPISRPNLTFSTLTVSNMSPEDSSIYLCSVGGGAYGYTFGSGTRLTVV.

The J gene is TRBJ1-2, the V gene TRBV19, with 8 bases that match TRBD1. J gave up 5 bases and V 4 bases, and 3 bases lay outside the gene matches. The CDR3 extends over 13 amino acids. CDR1 and CDR2 from the germline V gene are LNHDA and SQIVND (reference sequence). In DNA form, the CDR3 reads TGTGCCAGTAGTACGGACAGGGAGTATGGCTACACCTTC. Translated: CASSTDREYGYTF.

The chain is built from TRBV7-2 and TRBJ2-3, with 7 bases matching TRBD2. J gave up 7 bases and V 4 bases, and 2 bases lay outside the gene matches. The CDR3 is 12 residues long. Per germline, CDR1 SGHTA and CDR2 FQGNSA. The CDR3 loop is CASSSGGYTQYF. In DNA, the CDR3 is TGTGCCAGCAGCTCCGGGGGGTATACGCAGTATTTT.

The chain links TRBV30 to TRBJ2-1, with 8 positions matching TRBD1. The junction had 5 bases not matched to a gene; V was cut back by 2 bases and J by 2 bases. Germline V gene sequence: CDR1 GTSNPN, CDR2 SVGIG (reference sequence). This CDR3 comprises 15 residues. CDR3 nucleotides: TGTGCCTGGAGTAAACAGGGGGGAGCCTACAATGAGCAGTTCTTC. This translates into CAWSKQGGAYNEQFF.

The J gene is TRBJ1-5, the V gene TRBV18; 9 positions match TRBD1. This CDR3 has 14 residues. V trimming: 5 bases; J trimming: 2 bases; junction bases outside the gene matches: 1. Germline CDR1 reads KGHSH; CDR2 reads LQKENI. In nucleotides, the CDR3 is TGTGCCAGCTCAAGACAGGGGGGCAATCAGCCCCAGCATTTT. Protein product: CASSRQGGNQPQHF.

V is TRBV6-5 and J is TRBJ2-7; 9 bases match TRBD1. This CDR3 contains 15 residues. Germline CDR1 MNHEY, CDR2 SVGAGI. J lost 4 bases, V lost 3 bases, and 7 bases had no gene match. CDR3 protein: CASSYLRTGDYEQYF. Written as DNA, the CDR3 is TGTGCCAGCAGTTATTTAAGGACAGGGGATTACGAGCAGTACTTC.

The V gene is TRBV29-1, the J gene TRBJ1-2; D remains unclear. V was pared by 4 bases and J by 5 bases, with 14 bases between. Germline values: CDR1 SQVTM, CDR2 ANQGSEA. This CDR3 region has 13 residues. CDR3 coding DNA: TGCAGCGTTGCGGAGGGCGCGGATTATGGCTACACCTTC. It codes for CSVAEGADYGYTF.

The chain has TRBV5-4 and TRBJ2-5; 7 positions match TRBD1. Germline values: CDR1 SGHNT, CDR2 YYREEE (reference sequence). V gave up 0 bases and J gave up 4 bases; unmatched junction bases: 6. The CDR3 runs to 15 residues. CDR3 nucleotides: TGTGCCAGCAGCTTGGGCGACAGGGCAATAGAGACCCAGTACTTC. As protein: CASSLGDRAIETQYF.

The rearrangement uses TRBV11-3 and TRBJ2-2; 7 bases are a match to TRBD2. J was trimmed by 4 bases and V by 6 bases; bases with no gene match: 14. The CDR3 is 17 residues long. CDR1 and CDR2 (germline): SGHNT, YENEEA. The CDR3 region is CASRLSKGRVGTGELFF. As DNA, the CDR3 is TGTGCCAGCAGACTATCCAAGGGGAGGGTCGGCACCGGGGAGCTGTTTTTT. The entire variable domain, with the rest obtained from reference TRBV11-3 and TRBJ2-2, is as follows: EAGVVQSPRYKIIEKKQPVAFWCNPISGHNTLYWYLQNLGQGPELLIRYENEEAVDDSQLPKDRFSAERLKGVDSTLKIQPAELGDSAVYLCASRLSKGRVGTGELFFGEGSRLTVL.

The chain carries TRBV5-5 and TRBJ1-1; D gene uncertain. The CDR3 runs to 15 residues. Per the germline V gene, CDR1 is SGHKS and CDR2 is YYEKEE (reference sequence). V dropped 0 bases and J dropped 6 bases, with 15 bases sitting between them. The CDR3 protein is CASSLDRPRGAEAFF. The CDR3 bases are TGTGCCAGCAGCTTGGACCGACCACGAGGAGCTGAAGCTTTCTTT.

The chain uses TRBV11-3 and TRBJ1-1; tentative D call: TRBD1 (6 bases). CDR3 length: 16 residues. V was trimmed by 5 bases and J by 6 bases, leaving 22 bases between them. Germline CDR1 SGHNT, CDR2 YENEEA. The CDR3 is CASSRRDKGPPPEAFF. DNA of the CDR3: TGTGCCAGCAGCCGCCGGGACAAGGGACCTCCTCCTGAAGCTTTCTTT.

The chain couples TRBV7-2 to TRBJ1-2; D is perhaps TRBD1 (6 bases). This CDR3 is built from 13 residues. Germline CDR1 and CDR2: SGHTA and FQGNSA. Trimming shortened V by 2 bases and J by 6 bases, and 10 bases separated the two germline ends. This CDR3 is CASSLRTENGYTF. CDR3 sequence (DNA): TGTGCCAGCAGCTTAAGGACAGAAAATGGCTACACCTTC.

This chain links TRBV5-4 with TRBJ2-7; 7 bases map to TRBD2. The trim removed 0 bases at V and 5 bases at J, leaving 8 bases unmatched. CDR3 length: 15 amino acids. Per the germline V gene, CDR1 is SGHNT and CDR2 is YYREEE (reference sequence). CDR3 residues: CASSLAAGVRHEQYF. DNA for the CDR3: TGTGCCAGCAGCTTGGCCGCGGGAGTCCGGCACGAGCAGTACTTC.

The rearrangement uses TRBV2 and TRBJ2-7, with D possibly matching TRBD1 (7 bases). Trimming removed 3 bases from V and 3 bases from J, with 24 bases in between. CDR1 and CDR2 (germline): SNHLY, FYNNEI. CDR3 size: 18 residues. The CDR3, as DNA: TGTGCCAGCAGTGAGAGGCAGGGGGGATCCGAAGCCGTCTACGAGCAGTACTTC. It is translated as CASSERQGGSEAVYEQYF.

This chain uses TRBV19 with TRBJ1-5; perhaps TRBD1 as D (6 bases). This CDR3 is built from 18 residues. Trimming removed 3 bases from V and 0 bases from J, with 18 bases in between. The germline CDR1 and CDR2 sequences are LNHDA and SQIVND (reference sequence). In DNA form, the CDR3 reads TGTGCCAGTAGTATCCCGCCGGGACAAGGATATAGCAATCAGCCCCAGCATTTT. Protein sequence: CASSIPPGQGYSNQPQHF.

The chain carries TRBV12-5 and TRBJ1-5; D is ambiguous. The CDR3 spans 15 residues. The V end was cut by 4 bases, the J end by 3 bases, with 13 bases between. The V gene's germline CDR1 is LGHNT and CDR2 FRNRAP. Here the CDR3 reads CASGSPREFNQPQHF. As DNA, the CDR3 is TGTGCTAGTGGTTCTCCTCGGGAATTCAATCAGCCCCAGCATTTT.

The rearrangement uses TRBV29-1 and TRBJ1-2, with D tentatively TRBD1 (5 bases). From germline, CDR1 is SQVTM and CDR2 ANQGSEA. V lost 3 bases and J 1 base, leaving 12 bases between the germline ends. This CDR3 is built from 14 residues. CDR3 region: CSVDKAGINYGYTF. The CDR3 DNA is TGCAGCGTTGACAAGGCAGGGATTAACTATGGCTACACCTTC. The complete variable domain, with remaining parts taken from reference TRBV29-1 and TRBJ1-2, reads SAVISQKPSRDICQRGTSLTIQCQVDSQVTMMFWYRQQPGQSLTLIATANQGSEATYESGFVIDKFPISRPNLTFSTLTVSNMSPEDSSIYLCSVDKAGINYGYTFGSGTRLTVV.